These 28 T cell receptor beta chains originate from one sample sequenced in a study of blood T cell repertoires in COVID-19. Libraries were prepared by immunoSEQ multiplex PCR; TCRdb keeps only in-frame clonotypes and omits some of them. The table lists almost 350,000 clones, about nine tenths of them singletons. Sequences were obtained from PBMCs or T cells enriched from blood (not recorded which). The receptors derive from a woman aged 25 to 45 who had been exposed to COVID-19.

The genes are TRBV2 and TRBJ2-7; 9 bases are a match to TRBD2. With V trimmed by 3 bases and J by 2 bases, 5 bases remained unmatched. From germline, CDR1 is SNHLY and CDR2 FYNNEI. The CDR3 consists of 15 residues. The CDR3 coding sequence is TGTGCCAGCAGTGAGTGGGCTAGCGGGGCCTACGAGCAGTACTTC. Translating it yields CASSEWASGAYEQYF.

The V call is TRBV9, the J call TRBJ2-2; D is unresolved. Germline CDR1 reads SGDLS; CDR2 reads YYNGEE. Trimming removed 0 bases from V and 7 bases from J, with 7 bases in between. This CDR3 comprises 13 residues. The CDR3 DNA reads as TGTGCCAGCAGCGTAGGGAGCGTCGGGGAGCTGTTTTTT. This codes for CASSVGSVGELFF.

V and J are TRBV11-1 and TRBJ2-7; 7 nucleotides line up with TRBD1. There are 13 residues in the CDR3. The V gene end was trimmed by 5 bases and the J gene end by 1 base; junction bases not matched to a gene: 2. CDR1 and CDR2 from the germline V gene are SGHAT and FQDESV (reference sequence). CDR3 residues: CASSRGQSYEQYF. The CDR3 DNA reads as TGTGCCAGCAGCCGGGGACAGTCCTACGAGCAGTACTTC.

This clone was counted once. J is TRBJ1-5 and V is TRBV4-2, with TRBD1 matching over 7 bases. Germline lookup yields CDR1 LGHNA and CDR2 YNFKEQ. V lost 1 base, J lost 0 bases, and 6 bases stayed unmatched. The length of the CDR3 is 17 residues. In DNA, the CDR3 is TGTGCCAGCAGCCAAGCGACAGGGCCTTATAGCAATCAGCCCCAGCATTTT. It is translated as CASSQATGPYSNQPQHF.

This clone occurred a few times. The chain has TRBV28 and TRBJ1-5; TRBD1 aligns across 9 bases. The V and J ends lost 5 bases and 5 bases, in that order; junction bases with no gene match: 10. CDR3 length equals 16 residues. Germline V lookup: CDR1 MDHEN, CDR2 SYDVKM. The CDR3 DNA reads TGTGCCAGCAGTCTTCCACAGGGGGCAGGGGATCAGCCCCAGCATTTT. This translates into CASSLPQGAGDQPQHF.

The chain is built from TRBV5-1 and TRBJ2-1; TRBD1 agrees at 7 bases. CDR1 SGHRS and CDR2 YFSETQ come from the germline V gene. CDR3 length equals 14 residues. The junction had 5 bases not matched to a gene; V was cut back by 4 bases and J by 4 bases. CDR3 region: CASSGMDRYNEQFF. CDR3 bases: TGCGCCAGCAGCGGTATGGACAGGTACAATGAGCAGTTCTTC. The entire variable domain, with the rest obtained from reference TRBV5-1 and TRBJ2-1, is as follows: KAGVTQTPRYLIKTRGQQVTLSCSPISGHRSVSWYQQTPGQGLQFLFEYFSETQRNKGNFPGRFSGRQFSNSRSEMNVSTLELGDSALYLCASSGMDRYNEQFFGPGTRLTVL.

V gene TRBV27 combines with J gene TRBJ2-1; TRBD2 agrees at 14 bases. CDR3 length equals 16 residues. Trimming at V came to 5 bases and at J to 5 bases, leaving 5 bases not matched to a gene. The germline V gene has CDR1 MNHEY and CDR2 SMNVEV (reference sequence). The DNA for the CDR3 is TGTGCCAGCAGTCCCCAGACTAGCGGGAGGGACAATGAGCAGTTCTTC. It is translated as CASSPQTSGRDNEQFF.

The chain employs TRBV29-1 and TRBJ2-1; 14 nucleotides line up with TRBD2. Per the germline V gene, CDR1 is SQVTM and CDR2 is ANQGSEA. V lost 5 bases to trimming and J lost 6 bases; unmatched junction nucleotides: 3. The CDR3 sequence is 14 residues long. The CDR3 coding sequence is TGCAGCGTTAGCGGACTAGCGGGGGGCAATGAGCAGTTCTTC. As protein: CSVSGLAGGNEQFF.

The chain links TRBV11-3 to TRBJ2-2, with a possible D match to TRBD2 (6 bases). The CDR3 is 16 residues long. V lost 1 base, J lost 0 bases, and 9 bases lay in between. Germline V gene sequence: CDR1 SGHNT, CDR2 YENEEA. CDR3: CASSLGAGPNTGELFF. CDR3 sequence (DNA): TGTGCCAGCAGCTTAGGGGCGGGACCGAACACCGGGGAGCTGTTTTTT.

Turning to this clone: Germline and junction disagree at one end, which may indicate a read error. V and J are TRBV7-9 and TRBJ2-3, with 7 bases aligning to TRBD2. This CDR3 has 16 residues. Per the germline V gene, CDR1 is SEHNR and CDR2 is FQNEAQ (reference sequence). CDR3 nucleotides: TGTGCCAGCAGCCTAGCATTACGGGAGGCGGGAGATACGCAGTATTTT. Translation: CASSLALREAGDTQYF.

J is TRBJ2-5 and V is TRBV28; TRBD1 aligns across 7 bases. Germline-derived CDR1 and CDR2 are MDHEN and SYDVKM. Trimming took 7 bases from V and 4 from J; bases not matched to a gene: 15. This CDR3 has 16 amino acids. CDR3 bases: TGTGCCAGCACCTCCGGCCCGGGACAGAGAAGAGAGACCCAGTACTTC. This gives the protein CASTSGPGQRRETQYF.

The chain recombines TRBV18 with TRBJ2-2; tentative D call: TRBD2 (6 bases). The germline V and J ends were trimmed by 1 base and 0 bases, with 21 bases remaining between them. The germline CDR1 and CDR2 sequences are KGHSH and LQKENI. This CDR3 region has 20 residues. The CDR3 loop reads CASSPQPWGSGTANTGELFF. CDR3 bases: TGTGCCAGCTCACCACAACCTTGGGGTAGCGGAACAGCGAACACCGGGGAGCTGTTTTTT.

The J gene is TRBJ1-6, the V gene TRBV5-1, with a weak D call TRBD1 (5 bases). The V and J ends lost 4 bases and 1 base respectively, with 21 bases between them. CDR1 is SGHRS, CDR2 YFSETQ, per germline. The CDR3 contains 19 residues. The CDR3 coding sequence is TGCGCCAGCAGCCCCCGGGGGGGGACGCCTGAATCCTATAATTCACCCCTCCACTTT. Translating gives CASSPRGGTPESYNSPLHF.

V and J are TRBV9 and TRBJ2-3; D is uncertain. The V and J ends lost 0 bases and 1 base respectively, with 9 bases between them. Germline V CDR1 and CDR2: SGDLS, YYNGEE. There are 15 residues in the CDR3. The CDR3 reads CASSVDGVRTDTQYF. CDR3 in DNA: TGTGCCAGCAGCGTAGATGGAGTACGCACAGATACGCAGTATTTT.

This clone was seen a handful of times. The chain is built from TRBV10-2 and TRBJ1-5; no firm D call. With 7 bases removed from V and 0 bases from J, the gap between germline ends came to 13 bases. Per germline, CDR1 WSHSY and CDR2 SAAADI. The CDR3 sequence is 15 residues long. CDR3 sequence: CASMRSADSNQPQHF. The CDR3 coding sequence is TGCGCCAGCATGAGGTCAGCCGATAGCAATCAGCCCCAGCATTTT.

The rearrangement uses TRBV5-4 and TRBJ2-7; 13 bases match TRBD2. Trimming removed 4 bases from V and 7 bases from J; junction bases left unmatched: 14. The CDR3 is 17 amino acids. CDR1 is SGHNT and CDR2 is YYREEE in the germline V gene (reference sequence). The CDR3 coding sequence is TGTGCCAGCAGCACATCACTCGGGACTAGCGGGACGGGGGAGCAGTACTTC. This sequence encodes CASSTSLGTSGTGEQYF.

This chain joins TRBV2 and TRBJ1-5, with D tentatively TRBD1 (5 bases). Trimming cost V 0 bases and J 6 bases, with 12 bases left between them. Germline V lookup: CDR1 SNHLY, CDR2 FYNNEI. The CDR3 covers 15 residues. In nucleotides, the CDR3 is TGTGCCAGCAGTGAAGCGCTTGGAGGGACTCAGCCCCAGCATTTT. This translates into CASSEALGGTQPQHF.

The J gene is TRBJ2-1, the V gene TRBV6-5; no firm D call. The CDR3 has 13 residues. From germline, CDR1 is MNHEY and CDR2 SVGAGI. Deletions cut 8 bases from V and 2 bases from J, with 10 bases between. As DNA, the CDR3 is TGTGCCAGCGCCTCCTCGGCCTACAATGAGCAGTTCTTC. Its translation is CASASSAYNEQFF.

V usage is TRBV4-1 and J usage is TRBJ2-4, with TRBD2 identical over 10 bases. Germline V lookup: CDR1 MGHRA, CDR2 YSYEKL. The CDR3 runs to 17 residues. The junction had 6 bases not matched to a gene; V was cut back by 0 bases and J by 4 bases. CDR3 coding DNA: TGCGCCAGCAGCCAAGATCTAGCGGGAGTTAGGAAAAACATTCAGTACTTC. This translates into CASSQDLAGVRKNIQYF.

The CDR3 is CASSPRGTPGLAGNEQYF. As DNA, the CDR3 is TGTGCCAGCAGCCCGAGGGGGACTCCGGGACTAGCGGGAAACGAGCAGTACTTC. The chain joins TRBV9 to TRBJ2-7, with 13 nucleotides matching TRBD2. The germline V gene has CDR1 SGDLS and CDR2 YYNGEE. This CDR3 contains 18 residues. V shed 4 bases and J 5 bases; nucleotides not matched to a gene: 15.

The CDR3 DNA reads as TGTGCCAGAAGCTGCTGGGGGGTTCGCAATCAGCCCCAGCATTTT. Translated, it gives CARSCWGVRNQPQHF. This chain uses TRBV5-3 with TRBJ1-5; a possible D gene is TRBD1 (5 bases). TRBV5-3 is assigned to the ORF class and has an uncertain function. This CDR3 has 15 residues. V lost 3 bases, J lost 2 bases, and 12 bases lay in between.

The rearrangement links TRBV28 to TRBJ1-2; tentatively, D is TRBD1 (5 bases). Per the germline V gene, CDR1 is MDHEN and CDR2 is SYDVKM. V dropped 3 bases and J dropped 4 bases, with 15 bases sitting between them. This CDR3 has 15 amino acids. The CDR3 region is CASSLGGAMAYGYTF. The CDR3 DNA reads TGTGCCAGCAGTTTGGGAGGGGCTATGGCCTATGGCTACACCTTC.

The chain links TRBV7-9 to TRBJ2-2; D gene uncertain. The germline gives CDR1 SEHNR, CDR2 FQNEAQ (reference sequence). V was clipped by 5 bases and J by 1 base, with 8 bases between them. This CDR3 is 14 amino acids long. CDR3 protein: CASSPRVNTGELFF. CDR3 coding DNA: TGTGCCAGCAGCCCTCGGGTGAACACCGGGGAGCTGTTTTTT.

CDR3 protein: CASSPLTSEHEQYF. The CDR3 region has the DNA TGTGCCAGCTCACCCTTGACTAGCGAACACGAGCAGTACTTC. The chain carries TRBV18 and TRBJ2-7; 8 bases agree with TRBD2. CDR1 and CDR2 from the germline V gene are KGHSH and LQKENI. The CDR3 is 14 amino acids. The V and J ends lost 3 bases and 5 bases, in that order; junction bases with no gene match: 6.

The rearrangement links TRBV9 to TRBJ2-1; the match to TRBD2 covers 13 bases. In germline, CDR1 is SGDLS, CDR2 YYNGEE. The CDR3 totals 19 residues. Trimming cost V 3 bases and J 4 bases; bases outside gene matches: 13. The CDR3 reads CASSDSRLAGGGAYNEQFF. The CDR3 nucleotides read TGTGCCAGCAGCGATTCGAGACTAGCGGGAGGAGGGGCTTACAATGAGCAGTTCTTC.

This clone was seen only a few times. The chain joins TRBV28 to TRBJ1-4, with TRBD1 identical over 10 bases. After removal of 2 bases from V and 15 bases from J, the junction contained 12 bases not matched to a gene. CDR1 and CDR2 (germline): MDHEN, SYDVKM. The length of the CDR3 is 15 residues. In nucleotides, the CDR3 is TGTGCCAGCAGTTTACGCTATAGACAGGGGGCATCGGTGTTTTTT. This encodes CASSLRYRQGASVFF. Together with reference TRBV28 and TRBJ1-4, the CDR3 gives the full variable domain: DVKVTQSSRYLVKRTGEKVFLECVQDMDHENMFWYRQDPGLGLRLIYFSYDVKMKEKGDIPEGYSVSREKKERFSLILESASTNQTSMYLCASSLRYRQGASVFFGSGTQLSVL.

The chain carries TRBV24-1 and TRBJ2-1; maybe TRBD1 (6 bases). V lost 3 bases, J lost 9 bases, and 17 bases lay in between. The CDR3 runs to 15 residues. From germline, CDR1 is KGHDR and CDR2 SFDVKD. This chain's CDR3 is CATSDRQGFTSEQFF. The DNA of the CDR3 is TGTGCCACCAGTGATCGGCAGGGGTTCACCAGTGAGCAGTTCTTC.

This sequence joins TRBV6-1 and TRBJ1-1, with D tentatively TRBD1 (5 bases). The CDR3 sequence is 16 residues long. Germline CDR1 reads MNHNS; CDR2 reads SASEGT. Deletions cut 3 bases from V and 7 bases from J, with 21 bases between. The CDR3 reads CASSEFVGRDPNEAFF. For the CDR3, the DNA is TGTGCCAGCAGTGAGTTTGTGGGGAGGGACCCCAATGAAGCTTTCTTT.